This T cell receptor beta chain was recovered during a study of T cell changes during pregnancy in multiple sclerosis. The CDR3 runs 15 residues. Germline V gene data show CDR1 as MNHNS and CDR2 as SASEGT. Trimming pared 10 bases from V and 3 bases from J, leaving 21 bases between. Using immunoSEQ multiplex PCR, the repertoire was profiled, and TCRdb retains in-frame clones only, with some absent. The repertoire includes around 64,000 clones, about 94% of them detected once, and 2.6% sits in the top ten. Here the sequenced sample was CD8+ T cells from peripheral blood mononuclear cells, taken in the third trimester of pregnancy. The chain uses TRBV6-1 and TRBJ1-2; D perhaps matches TRBD1 (5 bases). The receptor was isolated from a female donor with multiple sclerosis, enrolled in a pregnancy study. Here the CDR3 reads CATPPSGGAYYGYTF. In DNA form, the CDR3 reads TGTGCCACTCCACCCTCGGGAGGGGCCTACTATGGCTACACCTTC.